Shown below are 9 T cell receptor beta chains from a single sample sequenced in a study of graft-versus-host responses after intestinal transplantation. Researchers processed graft tissue to release intraepithelial and lamina propria lymphocytes. Assay used: immunoSEQ multiplex PCR; TCRdb lists only in-frame clones, some missing. The sample contains roughly 4,000 clones, over 75% of which appear only once. Source: ileum tissue, taken around 95 weeks after intestinal transplant. Source of these receptors: a human patient who received an intestinal transplant, so some T cells may come from the graft donor.

There are a few counts of this clone. Here the CDR3 DNA reads TGTGCCAGCAACCAGGGGTTCGGTGAAAAACTGTTTTTT. As protein: CASNQGFGEKLFF. V and J are TRBV7-8 and TRBJ1-4, with a weak D call TRBD1 (6 bases). Trimming removed 7 bases at V and 7 bases at J, with 13 bases between. CDR3 length: 13 amino acids. The germline CDR1 and CDR2 sequences are SGHVS and FQNEAQ.

The chain combines TRBV5-8 with TRBJ2-3, with D possibly matching TRBD1 (6 bases). With 3 bases removed from V and 3 bases from J, the gap between germline ends came to 8 bases. Germline loops: CDR1 SGHTS, CDR2 YDEGEE. The CDR3 covers 13 residues. The CDR3 region is CASSSRGTDTQYF. CDR3 bases: TGTGCCAGCAGCTCCAGGGGTACAGATACGCAGTATTTT.

This clone showed up just once. The J gene is TRBJ2-5, the V gene TRBV4-1; either TRBD1 or TRBD2 may supply D (5 bases each). Germline-derived CDR1 and CDR2 are MGHRA and YSYEKL. This CDR3 contains 15 residues. V was pared by 4 bases and J by 3 bases, with 15 bases between. This CDR3 is CASSRGWGSEETQYF. The DNA of the CDR3 is TGCGCCAGCAGCCGGGGGTGGGGGTCGGAAGAGACCCAGTACTTC.

The chain joins TRBV28 to TRBJ2-3; 10 bases map to TRBD2. The ends lost 3 bases at V and 4 bases at J; junction bases unmatched: 7. The CDR3 has 16 amino acids. Germline V gene data show CDR1 as MDHEN and CDR2 as SYDVKM. CDR3 region: CASSFSSGGTPDTQYF. CDR3 sequence (DNA): TGTGCCAGCAGTTTTAGTAGCGGGGGGACCCCAGATACGCAGTATTTT. Looking up the rest from reference TRBV28 and TRBJ2-3 gives the full variable domain: DVKVTQSSRYLVKRTGEKVFLECVQDMDHENMFWYRQDPGLGLRLIYFSYDVKMKEKGDIPEGYSVSREKKERFSLILESASTNQTSMYLCASSFSSGGTPDTQYFGPGTRLTVL.

Notes on this clone: Within the sample, other DNA sequences also encode this same CDR3. V usage is TRBV7-9 and J usage is TRBJ1-3; the D is unclear. V lost 2 bases and J lost 8, with 16 bases in between. Per germline, CDR1 SEHNR and CDR2 FQNEAQ (reference sequence). CDR3 size: 15 residues. DNA for the CDR3: TGTGCCAGCAGCTTAAGGTTGGGTCATATTGACACCATATATTTT. Translated, it gives CASSLRLGHIDTIYF.

The rearrangement links TRBV19 to TRBJ2-1; 7 bases are a match to TRBD1. The V and J ends lost 7 bases and 3 bases, in that order; junction bases with no gene match: 6. Germline assignment: CDR1 LNHDA and CDR2 SQIVND (reference sequence). The CDR3 covers 14 residues. The CDR3 is CASTPRQGYNEQFF. DNA for the CDR3: TGTGCCAGTACCCCCAGACAGGGCTACAATGAGCAGTTCTTC.

This chain links TRBV7-6 with TRBJ2-7; 8 positions match TRBD2. With 1 base clipped from V and 2 bases from J, the junction kept 7 bases outside the gene matches. The V gene's germline CDR1 is SGHVS and CDR2 FNYEAQ. This CDR3 comprises 16 residues. The CDR3 nucleotides are TGTGCCAGCAGCTTAGAAATCGCGGGGGGACCCTACGAGCAGTACTTC. As protein: CASSLEIAGGPYEQYF.

The chain joins TRBV7-2 to TRBJ2-7, with D perhaps matching TRBD2 (6 bases). V shed 1 base and J shed 0 bases, with 10 bases lying between them. CDR1 and CDR2 from the germline V gene are SGHTA and FQGNSA. This CDR3 region has 15 residues. The CDR3 here is CASSLGGGISYEQYF. For the CDR3, the DNA is TGTGCCAGCAGCTTAGGAGGAGGGATCTCCTACGAGCAGTACTTC.

The chain links TRBV9 to TRBJ2-3; D ambiguous. Germline lookup yields CDR1 SGDLS and CDR2 YYNGEE. Trimming cost V 5 bases and J 3 bases, with 22 bases left between them. The CDR3 length is 17 residues. The CDR3 sequence is CASRDATDSVLTDTQYF. The CDR3 region has the DNA TGTGCCAGCAGAGATGCCACCGACTCAGTCCTAACAGATACGCAGTATTTT.